A single sample is the source of the 16 T cell receptor beta chains below, sequenced in a study of vaccination effects on CD4 cells after COVID-19. Generated by immunoSEQ multiplex PCR, the TCRdb table keeps only in-frame clones and is missing some. In the table there are about 22,000 clones, around four fifths of which are singletons. No cognate antigen is known for these TCRs. Prior to sequencing, the ViraFEST assay stimulated PBMC with viral peptide pools, which expanded the antigen-specific CD4+ T cells. Scientists isolated CD4+ T cells after a roughly nine-day culture period ended. Subjects were given two BNT162b2 or mRNA-1273 vaccine doses. The material sequenced was CD4+ T cells from PBMCs cultured with HCoV-NL63 spike peptides, taken after COVID-19 vaccination. Receptors originate from a human donor who received a COVID-19 vaccine.

This rearrangement joins TRBV7-8 to TRBJ2-7, with D unclear. V was cut by 5 bases and J by 4 bases, with 6 bases left in between. This CDR3 spans 11 amino acids. CDR1 is SGHVS, CDR2 FQNEAQ, per germline. CDR3 nucleotides: TGTGCCAGCAGCCTCTCGTACGAGCAGTACTTC. Translated, it gives CASSLSYEQYF.

The rearrangement links TRBV27 to TRBJ1-5; weak D call: TRBD1 (5 bases). With 3 bases removed from V and 7 bases from J, the gap between germline ends came to 10 bases. CDR1 is MNHEY and CDR2 is SMNVEV in the germline V gene (reference sequence). The CDR3 sequence is 13 residues long. The CDR3 protein is CASSLTRVQPQHF. CDR3 DNA: TGTGCCAGCAGTTTGACCAGGGTGCAGCCCCAGCATTTT.

J is TRBJ2-1 and V is TRBV6-5; the match to TRBD2 covers 13 bases. The CDR3 has 15 amino acids. Germline V gene data show CDR1 as MNHEY and CDR2 as SVGAGI. V lost 0 bases to trimming and J lost 9 bases; unmatched junction nucleotides: 2. In DNA form, the CDR3 reads TGTGCCAGCAGTTACTCGACTAGCGGGGGGCTTGAGCAGTTCTTC. Protein: CASSYSTSGGLEQFF.

The genes are TRBV6-5 and TRBJ2-2, with D perhaps TRBD2 (5 bases). CDR3 length: 14 amino acids. Trimming cost V 7 bases and J 1 base, with 10 bases left between them. The germline gives CDR1 MNHEY, CDR2 SVGAGI. CDR3 nucleotide sequence: TGTGCCAGCACGTGGACTGTGAACACCGGGGAGCTGTTTTTT. Its translation is CASTWTVNTGELFF.

The CDR3 sequence is CASSLSTGPITGYTF. As DNA, the CDR3 is TGTGCCAGCAGTTTATCGACGGGACCCATAACCGGCTACACCTTC. The J gene is TRBJ1-2, the V gene TRBV27; a weak D match, TRBD1 (5 bases). The germline CDR1 and CDR2 sequences are MNHEY and SMNVEV (reference sequence). The V and J ends lost 0 bases and 8 bases respectively, with 16 bases between them. This CDR3 spans 15 amino acids.

The V and J genes are TRBV4-1 and TRBJ2-5; D is tentatively TRBD1 or TRBD2 (6 bases each). V lost 7 bases and J lost 5, with 11 bases in between. The CDR3 has 12 amino acids. The germline V gene encodes CDR1 MGHRA and CDR2 YSYEKL. CDR3 coding DNA: TGCGCCAGCAAAGGGGGGCCGGAGACCCAGTACTTC. The encoded protein is CASKGGPETQYF.

The chain is built from TRBV27 and TRBJ1-1; D is unresolved. The CDR3 runs 15 residues. Germline V lookup: CDR1 MNHEY, CDR2 SMNVEV (reference sequence). Between the trimmed V and J ends, which lost 5 bases and 3 bases, there was a span of 16 bases. CDR3 sequence reads: CASSPQVGGDTEAFF. CDR3 nucleotides: TGTGCCAGCAGTCCCCAGGTCGGAGGTGACACTGAAGCTTTCTTT.

The V call is TRBV18, the J call TRBJ2-5, with 10 bases identical to TRBD1. This CDR3 is built from 15 residues. The germline CDR1 and CDR2 sequences are KGHSH and LQKENI. V shed 5 bases and J 4 bases; nucleotides not matched to a gene: 7. CDR3 protein: CASSARQGARETQYF. Here the CDR3 DNA reads TGTGCCAGCTCAGCCCGACAGGGGGCGAGAGAGACCCAGTACTTC.

The V call is TRBV27, the J call TRBJ2-7; D is perhaps TRBD1 (6 bases). V was pared by 5 bases and J by 2 bases, with 19 bases between. The CDR3 length is 16 residues. The germline gives CDR1 MNHEY, CDR2 SMNVEV (reference sequence). This CDR3 reads CASSPSSGDLTYEQYF. The CDR3 DNA is TGTGCCAGCAGTCCGTCCTCAGGGGACCTCACCTACGAGCAGTACTTC.

The chain uses TRBV6-1 and TRBJ2-1, with 9 bases lining up with TRBD2. Trimming removed 4 bases from V and 12 bases from J; junction bases left unmatched: 13. CDR3 length equals 15 residues. From germline, CDR1 is MNHNS and CDR2 SASEGT. CDR3 loop: CASSGASGMILSQFF. The CDR3 DNA reads as TGTGCCAGCAGTGGAGCTAGCGGGATGATCCTGTCGCAGTTCTTC.

The V call is TRBV7-9, the J call TRBJ2-1; 8 nucleotides match TRBD2. Germline CDR1 is SEHNR and CDR2 is FQNEAQ (reference sequence). The CDR3 has 15 amino acids. V shed 5 bases, J shed 6 bases, and the junction held 9 bases outside the gene matches. The CDR3 nucleotides read TGTGCCAGCAGCCCCCGGCGGGAGGAATCCAATGAGCAGTTCTTC. Translated, it gives CASSPRREESNEQFF.

The J gene is TRBJ1-1, the V gene TRBV30; possible D gene TRBD1, 6 bases. Germline V gene data show CDR1 as GTSNPN and CDR2 as SVGIG (reference sequence). V shed 4 bases and J shed 4 bases, with 19 bases lying between them. The CDR3 sequence is 15 residues long. CDR3 DNA: TGTGCCTGGATTCCCCAAGGGGGGCCCCTCACTGAAGCTTTCTTT. Protein: CAWIPQGGPLTEAFF.

The chain carries TRBV7-9 and TRBJ1-3; D ambiguous. V dropped 8 bases and J dropped 0 bases, with 8 bases sitting between them. The CDR3 is 13 amino acids. Looked up from germline, CDR1 is SEHNR and CDR2 is FQNEAQ (reference sequence). CDR3 nucleotide sequence: TGTGCCAGCCAAAAAATCTCTGGAAACACCATATATTTT. It specifies CASQKISGNTIYF. Full variable domain (missing parts from reference TRBV7-9 and TRBJ1-3): DTGVSQNPRHKITKRGQNVTFRCDPISEHNRLYWYRQTLGQGPEFLTYFQNEAQLEKSRLLSDRFSAERPKGSFSTLEIQRTEQGDSAMYLCASQKISGNTIYFGEGSWLTVV.

This chain connects TRBV6-5 to TRBJ2-3; D gene ambiguous. V was cut by 4 bases and J by 2 bases, with 10 bases left in between. The CDR3 is 14 residues long. Germline V gene sequence: CDR1 MNHEY, CDR2 SVGAGI. DNA for the CDR3: TGTGCCAGCAGTTCGGCAGGCTACACAGATACGCAGTATTTT. Its protein is CASSSAGYTDTQYF.

The gene calls are TRBV5-5 and TRBJ2-3; perhaps TRBD2 as D (6 bases). The CDR3 runs to 13 residues. The germline V gene has CDR1 SGHKS and CDR2 YYEKEE (reference sequence). Trimming took 0 bases from V and 8 from J, leaving 10 bases between them. The CDR3 sequence is CASSLEEGRTQYF. Here the CDR3 DNA reads TGTGCCAGCAGCTTGGAGGAGGGGCGTACGCAGTATTTT. Supplemented by reference TRBV5-5 and TRBJ2-3, the full variable domain reads DAGVTQSPTHLIKTRGQQVTLRCSPISGHKSVSWYQQVLGQGPQFIFQYYEKEERGRGNFPDRFSARQFPNYSSELNVNALLLGDSALYLCASSLEEGRTQYFGPGTRLTVL.

CDR3 residues: CASSYGQVYGYTF. The DNA for the CDR3 is TGTGCCAGCAGCTACGGACAAGTCTATGGCTACACCTTC. The gene calls are TRBV5-4 and TRBJ1-2; TRBD1 is a possible D gene (5 bases). V shed 3 bases and J shed 4 bases, with 10 bases lying between them. The length of the CDR3 is 13 residues. CDR1 is SGHNT, CDR2 YYREEE, per germline (reference sequence).